These 11 T cell receptor beta chains were all obtained from the same sample, sequenced in a study of shared clonotypes between healthy human individuals. Only CD45RO-negative cells positively selected for CCR7 counted as naive CD8 cells, so terminally differentiated effector memory CD45RA+ cells were excluded. Measured with immunoSEQ multiplex PCR; TCRdb has only the in-frame clones, and not every one. The data show about 2 million clones, about 94% seen once. The sample was naive CD8+ T cells sorted from blood. Every receptor here comes from a man in his late teens or twenties in good health.

V usage is TRBV6-1 and J usage is TRBJ2-7, with D perhaps TRBD1 (5 bases). Germline V gives CDR1 MNHNS, CDR2 SASEGT. The CDR3 runs to 15 residues. V was cut by 1 base and J by 5 bases, with 15 bases left in between. The CDR3 region is CASSEEPQDGHEQYF. The CDR3, as DNA: TGTGCCAGCAGTGAAGAGCCACAGGACGGGCACGAGCAGTACTTC.

The chain links TRBV14 to TRBJ2-7, with 9 bases fitting TRBD1. The CDR3 loop spans 16 amino acids. Germline CDR1 is SGHDN and CDR2 is FVKESK. The ends lost 5 bases at V and 3 bases at J; junction bases unmatched: 11. CDR3 region: CASSEKPGQGHYEQYF. The CDR3 region has the DNA TGTGCCAGCAGCGAAAAGCCGGGACAGGGCCACTACGAGCAGTACTTC.

As for this clone: Other DNA sequences in this sample translate to the same CDR3. The chain is built from TRBV9 and TRBJ2-7; D unclear. The CDR3 covers 13 residues. V was clipped by 2 bases and J by 4 bases, with 10 bases between them. From germline, CDR1 is SGDLS and CDR2 YYNGEE. This CDR3 reads CASSVALGYEQYF. The DNA for the CDR3 is TGTGCCAGCAGCGTGGCCTTGGGATACGAGCAGTACTTC.

This clone was recorded a few times. The J gene is TRBJ1-6, the V gene TRBV6-5, with D perhaps matching TRBD1 (5 bases). Germline CDR1 is MNHEY and CDR2 is SVGAGI. The CDR3 sequence is 14 residues long. Trimming pared 0 bases from V and 10 bases from J, leaving 10 bases between. The CDR3 DNA follows: TGTGCCAGCAGTTACTCTTCGCAGGGCTCACCCCTCCACTTT. Its protein product is CASSYSSQGSPLHF.

Regarding this clone: This CDR3 is also generated by other DNA sequences in the sample. The CDR3: CSVEWGYEQYF. CDR3 nucleotide sequence: TGCAGCGTTGAGTGGGGATACGAGCAGTACTTC. The chain links TRBV29-1 to TRBJ2-7; D gene uncertain. The CDR3 covers 11 residues. Trimming stripped 3 bases from V and 4 bases from J, with 7 bases between. The V gene's germline CDR1 is SQVTM and CDR2 ANQGSEA.

The count of this clone is one. The gene calls are TRBV19 and TRBJ1-5; D unresolved. CDR1 LNHDA and CDR2 SQIVND come from the germline V gene (reference sequence). The CDR3 has 13 amino acids. The germline V and J ends were trimmed by 7 bases and 5 bases, with 12 bases remaining between them. The CDR3, as DNA: TGTGCCAGTAACCCAGCATTTCATCAGCCCCAGCATTTT. Protein product: CASNPAFHQPQHF.

V gene TRBV7-9 combines with J gene TRBJ2-7, with 7 positions matching TRBD1. V lost 5 bases and J lost 7; bases outside the gene matches: 14. CDR1 and CDR2 from the germline V gene are SEHNR and FQNEAQ (reference sequence). The CDR3 length is 15 residues. The CDR3 is CASSPTGTAYGEQYF. The CDR3 DNA reads as TGTGCCAGCAGCCCGACCGGGACAGCCTACGGGGAGCAGTACTTC.

The V call is TRBV28, the J call TRBJ2-3; 15 bases are a match to TRBD2. The CDR3 has 18 amino acids. V trimming: 4 bases; J trimming: 2 bases; junction bases outside the gene matches: 7. The germline V gene encodes CDR1 MDHEN and CDR2 SYDVKM. CDR3 sequence (DNA): TGTGCCAGCAGTTCGGGACTAGCGGGGGGACTATACACAGATACGCAGTATTTT. This encodes CASSSGLAGGLYTDTQYF.

The chain employs TRBV10-3 and TRBJ2-6; 9 nucleotides align to TRBD1. CDR3 length: 18 amino acids. V lost 3 bases, J lost 0 bases, and 6 bases stayed unmatched. Germline-derived CDR1 and CDR2 are ENHRY and SYGVKD. The CDR3 sequence: CAISELGQGHSGANVLTF. The DNA of the CDR3 is TGTGCCATCAGTGAACTGGGACAGGGTCACTCTGGGGCCAACGTCCTGACTTTC.

Regarding this clone: The same CDR3 also results from other DNA sequences found in this sample. The chain has TRBV28 and TRBJ2-7; the D gene is possibly TRBD1 (6 bases). The germline V and J ends were trimmed by 5 bases and 2 bases, with 13 bases remaining between them. The CDR3 extends over 14 amino acids. Germline V lookup: CDR1 MDHEN, CDR2 SYDVKM. CDR3 bases: TGTGCCAGCAGTCTAACAGGGTCAGCCTACGAGCAGTACTTC. Residues: CASSLTGSAYEQYF.

The J gene is TRBJ1-2, the V gene TRBV27; TRBD1 matches at 7 bases. In germline, CDR1 is MNHEY, CDR2 SMNVEV (reference sequence). V trimming: 5 bases; J trimming: 4 bases; junction bases outside the gene matches: 4. The CDR3 is 13 residues long. The chain's CDR3 is CASSDRGLYGYTF. The CDR3 DNA sequence: TGTGCCAGCAGTGATAGGGGGCTCTATGGCTACACCTTC.